A selection of T cell receptor beta chains follows, all from one sample in a study of patients and donors after allogeneic stem cell transplantation. From the RT-PCR reads, TCRdb called clonotypes with MiXCR, one entry per CDR3 protein. The sample shows roughly 960,000 distinct CDR3 sequences, more than 15% of them seen only once. The sample consisted of blood, either unsorted or a sorted T cell fraction (not recorded which). The origin of the receptors is a human donor who was either an allogeneic HSCT recipient or a stem cell or donor lymphocyte infusion donor (not recorded which). It is not recorded whose cells these are; they may come from a transplant donor. CDR3s include the opening cysteine and the closing phenylalanine or tryptophan. Each record gives: clone size, J gene, D gene, V gene, CDR3 protein, CDR3 DNA. The D gene is left open where the match is weak. Size tells how often a clone was seen (once, few, many) or the class of an expanded clone, and some rows leave it out.

>few|TRBJ2-1|TRBD2|TRBV9
CASSPWGGSSYNEQFF
TGTGCCAGCAGCCCTTGGGGGGGAAGCTCCTACAATGAGCAGTTCTTC
>.|TRBJ1-1|.|TRBV18
CASSPSSVNTEAFF
TGTGCCAGCTCACCAAGTTCCGTCAACACTGAAGCTTTCTTT
>.|TRBJ2-1|TRBD1|TRBV6-4
CASSEQGYEQFF
TGTGCCAGCAGCGAACAGGGGTATGAGCAGTTCTTC
>.|TRBJ2-3|.|TRBV7-2
CASSSGQTLTDTQYF
TGTGCCAGCAGCTCCGGACAGACTCTCACAGATACGCAGTATTTT
>many|TRBJ1-1|.|TRBV12-3/TRBV12-4
CASSFSNTEAFF
TGTGCCAGCAGCTTCTCAAACACTGAAGCTTTCTTT
>.|TRBJ1-4|.|TRBV5-1
CASSLTTTNEKLFF
TGCGCCAGCAGCTTGACAACAACTAATGAAAAACTGTTTTTT
>few|TRBJ2-7|.|TRBV7-9
CASSPRGELSSSYEQYF
TGTGCCAGCAGCCCCAGAGGGGAGCTTTCCAGCTCCTACGAGCAGTACTTC
>.|TRBJ1-4|TRBD1|TRBV25-1
CASSGRTGLGLSTNEKLFF
TGTGCCAGCAGTGGGCGGACAGGGTTAGGCCTTTCAACTAATGAAAAACTGTTTTTT
>.|TRBJ1-6|.|TRBV4-1
CASSQAFGGGPLHF
TGCGCCAGCAGCCAGGCCTTTGGGGGTGGCCCCCTCCACTTT
>few|TRBJ2-7|.|TRBV5-1
CASSLSRDLEQYF
TGCGCCAGCAGCTTGAGCAGGGATCTCGAGCAGTACTTC
>.|TRBJ1-2|TRBD1|TRBV3-1
CASSQIGTDYGYTF
TGTGCCAGCAGCCAAATTGGGACAGACTATGGCTACACCTTC
>.|TRBJ2-1|.|TRBV3-1
CASSHIRDFNEQFF
TGTGCCAGCAGCCATATCCGGGACTTCAATGAGCAGTTCTTC
>.|TRBJ1-5|.|TRBV20-1
CSAEDRRRGNQPQHF
TGCAGTGCGGAAGACAGGCGAAGGGGCAATCAGCCCCAGCATTTT
>.|TRBJ2-7|.|TRBV9
CASSVGQGSSNYEQYF
TGTGCCAGCAGCGTAGGACAAGGATCATCGAATTACGAGCAGTACTTC
>few|TRBJ1-5|.|TRBV6-5
CASSYDTRQYSNQPQHF
TGTGCCAGCAGTTACGATACCCGACAGTATAGCAATCAGCCCCAGCATTTT
>.|TRBJ2-1|TRBD1|TRBV5-1
CASSPPTRTGGYNEQFF
TGCGCCAGCAGCCCACCGACACGGACAGGGGGCTACAATGAGCAGTTCTTC
>few|TRBJ1-1|.|TRBV29-1
CSAQDITEAFF
TGCAGCGCACAGGATATCACTGAAGCTTTCTTT
>.|TRBJ1-5|.|TRBV7-8
CASSLAPLQGLLHF
TGTGCCAGCAGCTTAGCGCCTCTCCAGGGGCTTTTGCATTTT
>few|TRBJ1-1|TRBD1|TRBV4-2
CASSQEEDRGEAFF
TGTGCCAGCAGCCAAGAGGAGGACAGGGGCGAAGCTTTCTTT
>.|TRBJ1-5|.|TRBV30
CAWSFGNGNQPQHF
TGTGCCTGGAGTTTTGGTAATGGCAATCAGCCCCAGCATTTT
>.|TRBJ1-3|TRBD1|TRBV20-1
CSARSQGTSGNTIYF
TGCAGTGCTAGGTCACAGGGGACCTCTGGAAACACCATATATTTT
>few|TRBJ2-7|.|TRBV25-1
CASSEVFRDEQYF
TGTGCCAGCAGTGAAGTTTTTAGGGACGAGCAGTACTTC
>.|TRBJ2-5|.|TRBV7-9
CASSRGTVETQYF
TGTGCCAGCAGCCGCGGGACAGTAGAGACCCAGTACTTC
>many|TRBJ2-1|TRBD2|TRBV3-1
CASSQLAGGYNEQFF
TGTGCCAGCAGCCAGCTAGCGGGGGGGTACAATGAGCAGTTCTTC
>few|TRBJ1-1|.|TRBV14
CASSQVSRGRNTEAFF
TGTGCCAGCAGCCAAGTTTCTCGAGGGAGGAACACTGAAGCTTTCTTT
>.|TRBJ2-6|.|TRBV7-8
CASSLIRGYSGANVLTF
TGTGCCAGCAGCTTGATCCGCGGTTACTCTGGGGCCAACGTCCTGACTTTC
>.|TRBJ1-1|.|TRBV20-1
CSARIGMNTEAFF
TGCAGTGCTAGAATCGGGATGAACACTGAAGCTTTCTTT
>few|TRBJ1-5|.|TRBV12-3/TRBV12-4
CASSLRAPNSNQPQHF
TGTGCCAGCAGTCTACGGGCCCCGAATAGCAATCAGCCCCAGCATTTT
>few|TRBJ1-6|TRBD1|TRBV18
CASSLGQGRKSSPLHF
TGTGCCAGCTCGTTAGGACAGGGAAGGAAGAGCTCACCCCTCCACTTT
>few|TRBJ1-2|TRBD1|TRBV5-1
CASTETGLGYGYTF
TGCGCCAGCACCGAGACAGGGTTGGGCTATGGCTACACCTTC
>many|TRBJ2-4|TRBD1|TRBV5-6
CASSKTGFKNIQYF
TGTGCCAGCAGCAAGACAGGGTTCAAAAACATTCAGTACTTC
>few|TRBJ2-7|.|TRBV5-1
CASSFLGDSYEQYF
TGCGCCAGCAGCTTTCTGGGGGACTCCTACGAGCAGTACTTC
>.|TRBJ1-2|.|TRBV24-1
CATSGGGTSPGGYTF
TGTGCCACCAGTGGAGGAGGGACGTCCCCCGGTGGCTACACCTTC
>few|TRBJ1-1|.|TRBV12-3/TRBV12-4
CASSLEGSRTEAFF
TGTGCCAGCAGTTTGGAAGGGTCACGGACTGAAGCTTTCTTT
>few|TRBJ1-1|TRBD1|TRBV6-4
CASSDSTGANTEAFF
TGTGCCAGCAGTGACTCTACAGGGGCGAACACTGAAGCTTTCTTT
>few|TRBJ1-2|.|TRBV7-2
CASSPRYGGYTF
TGTGCCAGCAGCCCCAGATACGGTGGCTACACCTTC